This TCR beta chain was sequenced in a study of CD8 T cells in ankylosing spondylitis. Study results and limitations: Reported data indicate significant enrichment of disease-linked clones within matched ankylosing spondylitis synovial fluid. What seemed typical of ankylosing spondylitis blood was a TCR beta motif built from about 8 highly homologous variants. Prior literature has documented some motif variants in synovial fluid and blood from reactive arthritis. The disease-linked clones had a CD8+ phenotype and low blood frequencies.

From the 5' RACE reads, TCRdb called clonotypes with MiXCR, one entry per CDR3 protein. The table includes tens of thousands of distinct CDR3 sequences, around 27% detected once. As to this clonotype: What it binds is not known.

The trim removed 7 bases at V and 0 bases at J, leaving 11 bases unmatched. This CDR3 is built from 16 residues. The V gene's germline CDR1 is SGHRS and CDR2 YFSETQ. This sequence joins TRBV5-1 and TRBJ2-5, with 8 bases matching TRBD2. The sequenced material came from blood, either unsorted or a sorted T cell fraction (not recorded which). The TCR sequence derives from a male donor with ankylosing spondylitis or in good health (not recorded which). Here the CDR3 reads CASQARSSGYQETQYF. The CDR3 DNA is TGCGCCAGCCAAGCAAGGTCTAGCGGGTACCAAGAGACCCAGTACTTC.